This T cell receptor (beta chain) stems from a study of blood T cell repertoires in COVID-19. Authors' methods: Nucleated cell counts were estimated from reference gene primer amplification. Sequencing was performed with immunoSEQ multiplex PCR; in TCRdb, only in-frame clones are kept and a portion is missing. The V and J calls and clone size were taken over from that table, and D and trimming were inferred from the DNA. The profile shows some 150,000 clones, about 86% of them singletons. Per germline, CDR1 SNHLY and CDR2 FYNNEI. The germline V and J ends were trimmed by 6 bases and 0 bases, with 9 bases remaining between them. This CDR3 contains 14 residues.

The sample comprised peripheral blood. This clonotype originated in a woman at least 80 years old in a cohort sampled during active or convalescent COVID-19. This chain links TRBV2 with TRBJ1-5; D not resolved. CDR3: CASRRANSNQPQHF. The CDR3 region has the DNA TGTGCCAGCAGGAGGGCCAATAGCAATCAGCCCCAGCATTTT.